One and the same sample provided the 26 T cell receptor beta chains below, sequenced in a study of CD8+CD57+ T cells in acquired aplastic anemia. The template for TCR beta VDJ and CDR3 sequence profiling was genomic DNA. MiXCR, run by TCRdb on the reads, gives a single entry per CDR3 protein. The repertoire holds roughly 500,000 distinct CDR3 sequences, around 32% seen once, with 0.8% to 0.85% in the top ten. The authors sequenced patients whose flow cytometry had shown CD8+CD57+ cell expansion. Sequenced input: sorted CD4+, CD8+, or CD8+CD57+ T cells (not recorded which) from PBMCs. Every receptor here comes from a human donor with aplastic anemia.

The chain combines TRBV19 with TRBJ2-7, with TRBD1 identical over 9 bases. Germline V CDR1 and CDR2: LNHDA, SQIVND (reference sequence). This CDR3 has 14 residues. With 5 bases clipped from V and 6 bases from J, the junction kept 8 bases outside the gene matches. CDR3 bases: TGTGCCAGTAGTGGGACAGGGACAAAGGGCGAGCAGTACTTC. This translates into CASSGTGTKGEQYF.

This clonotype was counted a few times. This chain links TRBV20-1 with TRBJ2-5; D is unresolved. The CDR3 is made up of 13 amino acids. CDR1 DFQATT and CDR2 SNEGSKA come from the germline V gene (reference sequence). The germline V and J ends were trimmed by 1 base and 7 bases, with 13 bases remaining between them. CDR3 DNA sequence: TGCAGTGCTAGAGTTCCGGTGCTGGGGACCCAGTACTTC. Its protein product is CSARVPVLGTQYF.

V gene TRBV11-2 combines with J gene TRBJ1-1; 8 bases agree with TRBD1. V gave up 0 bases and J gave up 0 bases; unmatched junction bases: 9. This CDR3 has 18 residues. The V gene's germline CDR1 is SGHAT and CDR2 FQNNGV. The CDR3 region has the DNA TGTGCCAGCAGCTTAGAAGGGACAGGATACCCCATGAACACTGAAGCTTTCTTT. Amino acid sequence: CASSLEGTGYPMNTEAFF.

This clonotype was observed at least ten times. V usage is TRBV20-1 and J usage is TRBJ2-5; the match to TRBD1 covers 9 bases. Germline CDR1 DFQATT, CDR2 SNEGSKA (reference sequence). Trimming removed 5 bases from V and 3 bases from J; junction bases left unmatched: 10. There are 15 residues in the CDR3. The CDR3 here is CSASGTGTGKETQYF. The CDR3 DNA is TGCAGTGCTTCGGGTACCGGGACAGGGAAAGAGACCCAGTACTTC.

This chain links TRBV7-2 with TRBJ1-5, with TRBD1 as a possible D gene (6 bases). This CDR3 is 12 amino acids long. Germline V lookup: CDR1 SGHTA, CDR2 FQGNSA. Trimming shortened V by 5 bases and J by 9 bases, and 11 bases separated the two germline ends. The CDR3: CASSLLTGPQHF. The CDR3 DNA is TGTGCCAGCAGCCTGCTGACAGGGCCCCAGCATTTT.

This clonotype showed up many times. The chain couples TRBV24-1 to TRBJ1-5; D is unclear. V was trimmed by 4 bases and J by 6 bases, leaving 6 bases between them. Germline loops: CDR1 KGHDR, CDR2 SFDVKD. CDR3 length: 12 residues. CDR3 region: CATSEGVQPQHF. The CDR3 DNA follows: TGTGCCACCAGTGAAGGAGTTCAGCCCCAGCATTTT.

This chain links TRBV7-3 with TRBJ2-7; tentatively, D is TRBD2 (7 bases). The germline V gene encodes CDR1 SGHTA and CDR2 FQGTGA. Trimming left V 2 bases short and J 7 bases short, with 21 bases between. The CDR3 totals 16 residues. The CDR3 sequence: CASSLLPFGGPGEQYF. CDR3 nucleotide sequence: TGTGCCAGCAGCTTATTGCCTTTCGGGGGGCCAGGGGAGCAGTACTTC.

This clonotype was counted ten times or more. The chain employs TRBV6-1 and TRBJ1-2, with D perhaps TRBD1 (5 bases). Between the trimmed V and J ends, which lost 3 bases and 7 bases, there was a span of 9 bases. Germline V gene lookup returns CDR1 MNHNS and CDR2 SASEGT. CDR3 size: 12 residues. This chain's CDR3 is CASSDRDTGYTF. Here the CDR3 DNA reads TGTGCCAGCAGTGACAGGGATACTGGCTACACCTTC.

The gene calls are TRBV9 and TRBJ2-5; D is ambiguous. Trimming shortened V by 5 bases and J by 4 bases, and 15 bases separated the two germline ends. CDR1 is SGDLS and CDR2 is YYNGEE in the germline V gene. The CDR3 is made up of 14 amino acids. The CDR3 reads CASSRAGLGETQYF. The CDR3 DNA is TGTGCCAGCAGTCGCGCTGGGTTGGGAGAGACCCAGTACTTC.

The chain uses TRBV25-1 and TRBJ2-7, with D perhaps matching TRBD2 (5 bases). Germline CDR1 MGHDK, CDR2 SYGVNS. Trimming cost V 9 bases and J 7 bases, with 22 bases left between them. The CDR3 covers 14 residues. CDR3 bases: TGTGCCAGTGGAAATGACTGCGACGGCGGGGAGCAGTACTTC. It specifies CASGNDCDGGEQYF.

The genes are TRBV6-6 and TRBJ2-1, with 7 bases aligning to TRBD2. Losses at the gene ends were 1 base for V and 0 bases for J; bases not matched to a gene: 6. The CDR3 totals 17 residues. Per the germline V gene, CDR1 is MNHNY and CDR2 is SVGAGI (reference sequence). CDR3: CASSYLLREDSYNEQFF. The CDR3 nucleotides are TGTGCCAGCAGTTACTTACTCCGGGAGGACTCCTACAATGAGCAGTTCTTC.

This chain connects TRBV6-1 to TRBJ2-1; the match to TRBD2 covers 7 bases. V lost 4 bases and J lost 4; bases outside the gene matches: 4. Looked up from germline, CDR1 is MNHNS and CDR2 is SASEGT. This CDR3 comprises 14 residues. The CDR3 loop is CASSGGGIYNEQFF. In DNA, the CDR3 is TGTGCCAGCAGTGGGGGGGGTATTTACAATGAGCAGTTCTTC.

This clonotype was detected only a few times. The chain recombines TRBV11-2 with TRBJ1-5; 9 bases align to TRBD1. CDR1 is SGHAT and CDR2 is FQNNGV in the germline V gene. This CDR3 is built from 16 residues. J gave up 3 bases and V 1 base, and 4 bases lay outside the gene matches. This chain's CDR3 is CASSLGDRADNQPQHF. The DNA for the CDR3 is TGTGCCAGCAGCTTAGGGGACAGGGCGGACAATCAGCCCCAGCATTTT.

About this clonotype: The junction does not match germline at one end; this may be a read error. CDR3 in DNA: TGTGCCGGCAGCTTAGAGCGGGGGTACAATGAGCAGTTCTTC. Encoded protein: CAGSLERGYNEQFF. The chain has TRBV11-2 and TRBJ2-1; 8 bases are shared with TRBD2. Looked up from germline, CDR1 is SGHAT and CDR2 is FQNNGV. The CDR3 length is 14 residues.

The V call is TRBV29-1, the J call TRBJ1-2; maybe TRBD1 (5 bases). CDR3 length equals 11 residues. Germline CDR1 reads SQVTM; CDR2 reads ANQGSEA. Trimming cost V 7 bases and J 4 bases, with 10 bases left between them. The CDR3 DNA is TGCAGCGGTCAGGGCGCCTATGGCTACACCTTC. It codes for CSGQGAYGYTF.

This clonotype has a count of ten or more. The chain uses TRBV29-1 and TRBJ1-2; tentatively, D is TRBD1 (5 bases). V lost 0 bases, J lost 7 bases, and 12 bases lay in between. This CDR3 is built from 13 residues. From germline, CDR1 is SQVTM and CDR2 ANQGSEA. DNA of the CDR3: TGCAGCGTTGAAGATCAGAGGGGACGTGGCTACACCTTC. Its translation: CSVEDQRGRGYTF.

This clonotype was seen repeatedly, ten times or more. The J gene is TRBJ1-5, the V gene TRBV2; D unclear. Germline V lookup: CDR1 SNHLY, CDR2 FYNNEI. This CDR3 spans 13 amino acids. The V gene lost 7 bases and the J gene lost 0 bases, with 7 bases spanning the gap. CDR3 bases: TGTGCCAGCACTCGTAGTAGCAATCAGCCCCAGCATTTT. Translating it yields CASTRSSNQPQHF.

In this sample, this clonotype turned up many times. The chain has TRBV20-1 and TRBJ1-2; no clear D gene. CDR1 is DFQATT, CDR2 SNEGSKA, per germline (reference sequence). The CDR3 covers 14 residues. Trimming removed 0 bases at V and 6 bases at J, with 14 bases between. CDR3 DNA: TGCAGTGCTAGAGATTTGGTCGCGCATAATGGCTACACCTTC. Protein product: CSARDLVAHNGYTF.

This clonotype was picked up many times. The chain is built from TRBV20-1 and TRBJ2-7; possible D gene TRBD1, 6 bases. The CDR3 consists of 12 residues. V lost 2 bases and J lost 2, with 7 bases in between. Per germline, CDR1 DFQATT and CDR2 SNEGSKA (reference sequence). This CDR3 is CSARPGAYEQYF. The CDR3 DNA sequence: TGCAGTGCTAGACCAGGGGCCTACGAGCAGTACTTC.

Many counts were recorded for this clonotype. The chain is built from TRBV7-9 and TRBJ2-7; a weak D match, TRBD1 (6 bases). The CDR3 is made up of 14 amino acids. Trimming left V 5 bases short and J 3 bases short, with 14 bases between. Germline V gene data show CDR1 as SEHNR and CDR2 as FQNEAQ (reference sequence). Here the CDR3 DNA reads TGTGCCAGCAGCAACAGGGAATCGGGCTACGAGCAGTACTTC. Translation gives CASSNRESGYEQYF.

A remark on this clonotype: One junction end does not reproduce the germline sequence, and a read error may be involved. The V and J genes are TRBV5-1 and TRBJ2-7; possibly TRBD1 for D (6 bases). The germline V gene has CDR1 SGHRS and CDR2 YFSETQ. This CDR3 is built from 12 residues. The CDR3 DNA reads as TGCGCCAGCAGCTCCGGACAGTACGAGCAGTGCTTC. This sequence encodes CASSSGQYEQCF.

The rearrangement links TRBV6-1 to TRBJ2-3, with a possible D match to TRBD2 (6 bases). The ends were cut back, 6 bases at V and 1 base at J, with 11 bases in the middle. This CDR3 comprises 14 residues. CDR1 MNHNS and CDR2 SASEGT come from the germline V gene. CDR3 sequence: CASRDWGGTDTQYF. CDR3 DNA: TGTGCCAGCAGGGACTGGGGGGGCACAGATACGCAGTATTTT.

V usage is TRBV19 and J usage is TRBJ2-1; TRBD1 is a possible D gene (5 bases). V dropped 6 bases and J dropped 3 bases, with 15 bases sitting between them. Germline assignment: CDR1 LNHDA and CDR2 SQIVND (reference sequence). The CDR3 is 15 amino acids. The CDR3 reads CASSRKSRGYNEQFF. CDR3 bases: TGTGCCAGTAGCAGGAAAAGTAGGGGCTACAATGAGCAGTTCTTC.

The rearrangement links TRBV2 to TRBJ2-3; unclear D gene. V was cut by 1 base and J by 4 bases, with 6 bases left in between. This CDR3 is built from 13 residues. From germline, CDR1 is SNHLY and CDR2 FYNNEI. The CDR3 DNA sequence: TGTGCCAGCAGTGAAGGCCTGTCAGATACGCAGTATTTT. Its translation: CASSEGLSDTQYF.

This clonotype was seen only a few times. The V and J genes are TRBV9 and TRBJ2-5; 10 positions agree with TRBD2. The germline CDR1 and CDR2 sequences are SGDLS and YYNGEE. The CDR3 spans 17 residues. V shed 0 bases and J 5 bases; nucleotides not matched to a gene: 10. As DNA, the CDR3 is TGTGCCAGCAGCGTAGGCTTGGGAGCGGGGGGGCGGGAGACCCAGTACTTC. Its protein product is CASSVGLGAGGRETQYF.

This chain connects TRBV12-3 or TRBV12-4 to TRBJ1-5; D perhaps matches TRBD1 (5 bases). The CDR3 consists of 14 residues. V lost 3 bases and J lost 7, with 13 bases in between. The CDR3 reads CASSLGRAGQPQHF. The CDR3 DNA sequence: TGTGCCAGCAGTTTGGGCAGGGCAGGGCAGCCCCAGCATTTT.